A single sample is the source of the 24 T cell receptor beta chains below, sequenced in a study of blood T cell repertoires in COVID-19. Sequencing was performed with immunoSEQ multiplex PCR; in TCRdb, only in-frame clones are kept and a portion is missing. The sample lists some 160,000 clones; 78% were seen once. Sequenced: peripheral blood. Source of these receptors: a woman aged 80 or over with acute or convalescent COVID-19.

The V and J genes are TRBV2 and TRBJ1-2; unclear D gene. V was cut by 8 bases and J by 3 bases, with 10 bases left in between. Germline V gene data show CDR1 as SNHLY and CDR2 as FYNNEI. The CDR3 totals 12 residues. The CDR3: CASARFDYGYTF. CDR3 coding DNA: TGTGCCAGCGCCAGGTTTGACTATGGCTACACCTTC.

This clone was seen more than once but under ten times. V gene TRBV5-4 combines with J gene TRBJ2-7; the match to TRBD2 covers 10 bases. The germline gives CDR1 SGHNT, CDR2 YYREEE (reference sequence). Germline trimming cut 0 bases from V and 4 bases from J; bases unmatched to any gene: 4. This CDR3 has 15 amino acids. The CDR3 nucleotides read TGTGCCAGCAGCTTGGGGCCTAGCGGGGGTTACGAGCAGTACTTC. Protein product: CASSLGPSGGYEQYF.

This clone was found a few times. The chain couples TRBV27 to TRBJ2-3, with 14 bases fitting TRBD2. This CDR3 spans 18 amino acids. Germline CDR1 is MNHEY and CDR2 is SMNVEV (reference sequence). Trimming at V came to 4 bases and at J to 2 bases, leaving 8 bases not matched to a gene. For the CDR3, the DNA is TGTGCCAGCAGTTCCGGACTAGCGGGGGGCCGATACACAGATACGCAGTATTTT. Protein product: CASSSGLAGGRYTDTQYF.

The chain uses TRBV2 and TRBJ2-1, with a possible D match to TRBD2 (5 bases). The V end was cut by 7 bases, the J end by 7 bases, with 14 bases between. CDR3 length: 13 residues. Germline loops: CDR1 SNHLY, CDR2 FYNNEI. For the CDR3, the DNA is TGTGCCAGCACCCGTCTCAGGACTAATGAGCAGTTCTTC. Protein product: CASTRLRTNEQFF.

The chain uses TRBV19 and TRBJ1-5, with D possibly being TRBD1 (6 bases). Trimming shortened V by 9 bases and J by 7 bases, and 16 bases separated the two germline ends. CDR1 and CDR2 from the germline V gene are LNHDA and SQIVND (reference sequence). The CDR3 is made up of 13 amino acids. The DNA for the CDR3 is TGTGCCAGCCTTTCAGGGGTTTTCCAGCCCCAGCATTTT. Amino acids: CASLSGVFQPQHF.

V and J are TRBV28 and TRBJ1-5; 9 bases agree with TRBD1. J gave up 7 bases and V 3 bases, and 1 base lay outside the gene matches. CDR3 length: 13 amino acids. Germline loops: CDR1 MDHEN, CDR2 SYDVKM. The CDR3, as DNA: TGTGCCAGCAGTTTGACAGGGGGGCAGCCCCAGCATTTT. Its protein product is CASSLTGGQPQHF.

The J gene is TRBJ2-1, the V gene TRBV27; maybe TRBD1 (6 bases). Deletions cut 7 bases from V and 0 bases from J, with 19 bases between. The length of the CDR3 is 17 residues. In germline, CDR1 is MNHEY, CDR2 SMNVEV (reference sequence). As DNA, the CDR3 is TGTGCCAGCACCTCCAGGGGCAGGGCACACTCCTACAATGAGCAGTTCTTC. This codes for CASTSRGRAHSYNEQFF.

J is TRBJ2-7 and V is TRBV10-1, with D tentatively TRBD2 (6 bases). The V gene lost 6 bases and the J gene lost 7 bases, with 19 bases spanning the gap. There are 14 residues in the CDR3. Germline V gene data show CDR1 as WNHNN and CDR2 as SYGVQD (reference sequence). In DNA, the CDR3 is TGCGCCAGCAGACCGGGACGGACTACCAAGGAGCAGTACTTC. Translated: CASRPGRTTKEQYF.

The CDR3 loop is CASSLTGGRSYEQYF. The CDR3 DNA is TGTGCCAGCAGTTTGACAGGGGGCAGGTCCTACGAGCAGTACTTC. The rearrangement joins TRBV25-1 to TRBJ2-7; 10 bases match TRBD1. V was clipped by 5 bases and J by 1 base; unmatched bases: 5. The germline V gene encodes CDR1 MGHDK and CDR2 SYGVNS. The CDR3 is 15 amino acids.

The chain recombines TRBV30 with TRBJ1-3, with D unclear. Per germline, CDR1 GTSNPN and CDR2 SVGIG (reference sequence). Trimming left V 0 bases short and J 1 base short, with 4 bases between. CDR3 length: 13 amino acids. This CDR3 is CAWSVVSGNTIYF. The CDR3 region has the DNA TGTGCCTGGAGTGTCGTGTCTGGAAACACCATATATTTT.

This chain links TRBV10-3 with TRBJ2-2; D unclear. Germline CDR1 is ENHRY and CDR2 is SYGVKD. Trimming took 6 bases from V and 0 from J, leaving 8 bases between them. The CDR3 runs 14 residues. The CDR3, as DNA: TGTGCCATCAGGGAGACTGCGAACACCGGGGAGCTGTTTTTT. It translates to CAIRETANTGELFF.

The chain joins TRBV5-1 to TRBJ2-2, with 13 bases that match TRBD2. Germline trimming cut 5 bases from V and 6 bases from J; bases unmatched to any gene: 4. CDR1 and CDR2 (germline): SGHRS, YFSETQ. The CDR3 length is 15 residues. The CDR3 region has the DNA TGCGCCAGCAGTCCGGGACTAGCGGGATCCGGGGAGCTGTTTTTT. Translated: CASSPGLAGSGELFF.

The chain is built from TRBV3-1 (or the pseudogene TRBV3-2) and TRBJ2-1; maybe TRBD2 (7 bases). Trimming left V 5 bases short and J 8 bases short, with 16 bases between. Germline V gene data show CDR1 as LGHDT and CDR2 as YNNKEL (reference sequence). The CDR3 extends over 14 amino acids. CDR3 residues: CASSFEGEGYEQFF. The DNA of the CDR3 is TGTGCCAGCAGCTTCGAGGGGGAGGGCTATGAGCAGTTCTTC.

The rearrangement joins TRBV28 to TRBJ1-5; D is ambiguous. V was trimmed by 6 bases and J by 0 bases, leaving 9 bases between them. The germline CDR1 and CDR2 sequences are MDHEN and SYDVKM. This CDR3 is built from 14 residues. The CDR3 coding sequence is TGTGCCAGCAGGCCGGGAAATAGCAATCAGCCCCAGCATTTT. This sequence encodes CASRPGNSNQPQHF.

As concerns this clone: One end of the junction is discordant with germline, which a read error may explain. This chain links TRBV4-2 with TRBJ2-5, with TRBD1 identical over 9 bases. This CDR3 region has 15 residues. Germline V gene lookup returns CDR1 LGHNA and CDR2 YNFKEQ. This chain's CDR3 is CASSQGQGVQETHYF. The CDR3 DNA sequence: TGTGCCAGCAGCCAGGGACAGGGAGTACAAGAGACCCATTACTTC.

The chain links TRBV2 to TRBJ1-5; D ambiguous. The V and J ends lost 10 bases and 1 base respectively, with 14 bases between them. Germline lookup yields CDR1 SNHLY and CDR2 FYNNEI. This CDR3 has 14 residues. This CDR3 is CATHEAGSNQPQHF. The CDR3 DNA reads TGTGCCACACACGAAGCGGGCAGCAATCAGCCCCAGCATTTT.

The chain carries TRBV29-1 and TRBJ1-2; D unresolved. Germline V gene lookup returns CDR1 SQVTM and CDR2 ANQGSEA. Trimming took off 4 bases at V and 4 bases at J, with 7 bases between the two ends. The CDR3 is 11 residues long. The CDR3 sequence is CSVGQLYGYTF. The CDR3 DNA reads TGCAGCGTTGGCCAACTCTATGGCTACACCTTC.

This sequence joins TRBV9 and TRBJ2-7; possible D gene TRBD2, 5 bases. Germline assignment: CDR1 SGDLS and CDR2 YYNGEE. Trimming took 0 bases from V and 1 from J, leaving 11 bases between them. The CDR3 length is 15 residues. The CDR3 spells CASSVGSGSSYEQYF. In nucleotides, the CDR3 is TGTGCCAGCAGCGTAGGTTCGGGGTCTTCCTACGAGCAGTACTTC.

The chain links TRBV27 to TRBJ2-1; 9 nucleotides line up with TRBD2. Looked up from germline, CDR1 is MNHEY and CDR2 is SMNVEV (reference sequence). The V segment lost 3 bases and the J segment 2 bases; nucleotides outside the gene matches: 5. The CDR3 runs to 16 residues. CDR3 residues: CASSLDPSGTYNEQFF. CDR3 coding DNA: TGTGCCAGCAGTTTGGATCCTAGCGGGACCTACAATGAGCAGTTCTTC.

The chain links TRBV10-2 to TRBJ1-3, with a weak D call TRBD1 (5 bases). This CDR3 is 15 amino acids long. V was cut by 5 bases and J by 0 bases, with 11 bases left in between. The germline gives CDR1 WSHSY, CDR2 SAAADI. This CDR3 reads CASSPDTLSGNTIYF. In DNA, the CDR3 is TGCGCCAGCAGTCCGGACACCCTCTCTGGAAACACCATATATTTT.

The DNA for the CDR3 is TGTGCCAGCAGTTTGACAGTTTCCTACGAGCAGTACTTC. This encodes CASSLTVSYEQYF. The chain employs TRBV28 and TRBJ2-7; maybe TRBD1 (5 bases). Germline V gene data show CDR1 as MDHEN and CDR2 as SYDVKM. V gave up 3 bases and J gave up 1 base, with 7 bases separating them. The CDR3 loop spans 13 amino acids.

Comment on this clone: The germline gene is not matched at one end of the junction; a read error may be the cause. In the same sample, other DNA sequences code for this CDR3. The chain employs TRBV6-5 and TRBJ1-2, with D maybe TRBD1 (6 bases). The CDR3 consists of 10 residues. CDR1 and CDR2 (germline): MNHEY, SVGAGI. This chain's CDR3 is CASRGGGYTF. The CDR3 DNA reads as TGCGCCAGTCGGGGGGGCGGCTACACCTTC.

The chain carries TRBV7-2 and TRBJ1-2; no reliable D call. V was pared by 3 bases and J by 4 bases, with 6 bases between. CDR3 length: 12 residues. Germline lookup yields CDR1 SGHTA and CDR2 FQGNSA. DNA for the CDR3: TGTGCCAGCAGCTTCCAACTCTATGGCTACACCTTC. It yields the protein CASSFQLYGYTF.

The DNA of the CDR3 is TGTGCCAGCAGCCCCAGACGGGTCACTGGAAACACCATATATTTT. Residues: CASSPRRVTGNTIYF. The gene calls are TRBV6-2 or TRBV6-3 and TRBJ1-3, with D uncertain. The V gene's germline CDR1 is MNHEY and CDR2 SVGEGT. The CDR3 totals 15 residues. V was shortened by 6 bases and J by 2 bases, with 14 bases between the two germline ends.